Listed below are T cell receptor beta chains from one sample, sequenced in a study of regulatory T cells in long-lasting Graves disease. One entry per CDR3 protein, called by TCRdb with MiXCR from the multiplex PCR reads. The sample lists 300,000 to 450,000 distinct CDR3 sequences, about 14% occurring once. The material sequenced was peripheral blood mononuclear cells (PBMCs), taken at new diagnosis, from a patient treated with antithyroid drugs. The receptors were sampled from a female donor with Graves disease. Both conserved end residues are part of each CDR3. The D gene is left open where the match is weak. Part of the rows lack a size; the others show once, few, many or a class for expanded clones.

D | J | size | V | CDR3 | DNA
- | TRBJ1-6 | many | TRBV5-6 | CASSLEDREVSPLHF | TGTGCCAGCAGCTTGGAAGATCGGGAGGTCTCACCCCTCCACTTT
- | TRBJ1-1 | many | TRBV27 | CASSNTGVNTEAFF | TGTGCCAGCAGTAATACCGGGGTGAACACTGAAGCTTTCTTT
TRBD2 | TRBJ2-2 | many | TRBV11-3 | CASSLYGGSNTGELFF | TGTGCCAGCAGCTTATACGGGGGGTCGAACACCGGGGAGCTGTTTTTT
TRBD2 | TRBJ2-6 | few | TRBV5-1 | CASSSALAGGFSGANVLTF | TGCGCCAGCAGCTCCGCTCTAGCGGGGGGTTTCTCTGGGGCCAACGTCCTGACTTTC
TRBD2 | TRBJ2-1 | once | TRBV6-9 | CASSFSSGSSYEQFF | TGTGCCAGCAGTTTTTCTAGCGGGAGTAGCTATGAGCAGTTCTTC
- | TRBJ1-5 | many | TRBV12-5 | CASGSGNQPQHF | TGTGCCAGCGGCAGCGGAAATCAGCCCCAGCATTTT
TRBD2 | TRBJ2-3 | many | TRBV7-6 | CASSPLGTIATDTQYF | TGTGCCAGCAGCCCCCTGGGGACTATAGCTACAGATACGCAGTATTTT
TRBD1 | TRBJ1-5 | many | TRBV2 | CASSVDRLGQPQHF | TGTGCCAGCAGCGTGGACAGGTTAGGTCAGCCCCAGCATTTT
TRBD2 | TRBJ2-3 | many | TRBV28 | CASTTGLAGFTDTQYF | TGTGCCAGTACTACGGGACTAGCGGGGTTCACAGATACGCAGTATTTT
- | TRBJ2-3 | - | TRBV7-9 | CASSSNLPGDTDTQYF | TGTGCCAGCAGCTCAAACCTACCCGGGGACACAGATACGCAGTATTTT
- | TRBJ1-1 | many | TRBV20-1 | CSARALNTEAFF | TGCAGTGCTAGAGCCCTGAACACTGAAGCTTTCTTT
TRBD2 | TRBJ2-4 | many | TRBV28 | CASSPSKSLSGGKYF | TGTGCCAGCAGTCCCTCCAAATCTCTCAGCGGGGGCAAGTACTTC
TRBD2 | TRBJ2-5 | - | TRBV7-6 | CASSLWGGEETQYF | TGTGCCAGCAGCTTATGGGGAGGGGAAGAGACCCAGTACTTC
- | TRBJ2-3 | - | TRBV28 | CAITPSRGGPPFGTDTQYF | TGTGCCATCACTCCATCTAGGGGTGGACCGCCTTTCGGCACAGATACGCAGTATTTT